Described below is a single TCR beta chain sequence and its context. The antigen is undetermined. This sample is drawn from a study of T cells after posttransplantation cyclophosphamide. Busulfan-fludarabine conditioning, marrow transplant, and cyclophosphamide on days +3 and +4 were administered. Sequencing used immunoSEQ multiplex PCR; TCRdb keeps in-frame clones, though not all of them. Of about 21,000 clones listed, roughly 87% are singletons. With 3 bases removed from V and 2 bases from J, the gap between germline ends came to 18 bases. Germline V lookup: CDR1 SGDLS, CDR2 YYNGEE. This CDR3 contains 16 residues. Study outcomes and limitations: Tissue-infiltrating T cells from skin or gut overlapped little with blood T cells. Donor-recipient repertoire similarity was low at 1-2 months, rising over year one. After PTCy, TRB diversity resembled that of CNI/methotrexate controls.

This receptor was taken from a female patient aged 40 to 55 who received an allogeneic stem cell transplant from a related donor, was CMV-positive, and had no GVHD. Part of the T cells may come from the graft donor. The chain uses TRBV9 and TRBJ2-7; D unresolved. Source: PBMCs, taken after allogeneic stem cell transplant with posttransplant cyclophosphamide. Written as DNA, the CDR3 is TGTGCCAGCAGCGCGTACCCCCGCAGCGTCGCCTACGAGCAGTACTTC. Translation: CASSAYPRSVAYEQYF.